The T cell receptor beta chain described here comes from a study of T cells in Graves' hyperthyroidism and ophthalmopathy. Points from the study as a whole: Blood also contained most expanded thyroid clonotypes above 0.001.

It was considered stable Graves' hyperthyroidism when ophthalmopathy did not progress within 18 months. Patients were aged 18 to 65, had disease duration under 2 months, and had newly diagnosed hyperthyroidism. On the basis of clinical symptoms, serum thyroxine and TRAb, thyroid ultrasound and orbital computed tomography, diagnoses were made. From germline, CDR1 is DFQATT and CDR2 SNEGSKA (reference sequence). The V gene lost 6 bases and the J gene lost 8 bases, with 13 bases spanning the gap. The CDR3 covers 11 residues. In regard to this clonotype: Its antigen is unidentified.

TCR beta CDR3 regions were amplified from RNA transcripts. A set of HTBI primers served as the primers for a first-round RT-PCR of the TCR CDR3. TCRdb re-called the multiplex PCR reads through MiXCR, storing one row per CDR3 protein. The table records approximately 700,000 distinct CDR3 sequences, 16% of them present only once. The source material was blood. This chain links TRBV20-1 with TRBJ1-1, with no clear D. The origin of this receptor is a man younger than 35 with Graves' hyperthyroidism. This chain's CDR3 is CSAKARSEAFF. The CDR3 bases are TGCAGTGCAAAGGCCCGGTCAGAAGCTTTCTTT.